This entry is about one TCR beta chain. Its target is not known. Primers for the PCR totalled 60 Vbeta and 13 Jbeta. Assay used: immunoSEQ multiplex PCR; TCRdb lists only in-frame clones, some missing. The sample has 95,000 to 150,000 clones; about 85% are singletons. This specimen belongs to a study of cytomegalovirus exposure and HLA in healthy donors. Study findings and constraints: Excluded were some V segments that proved indistinguishable, including TRBV6-2 and TRBV6-3. For most TCR beta V segments, an earlier analysis put the productive rate at about 87% or about 30% of the time. Common viral pathogens seemed to be connected with several of the most significant clusters, according to a later analysis.

Germline V gene sequence: CDR1 LNHDA, CDR2 SQIVND (reference sequence). V lost 4 bases to trimming and J lost 6 bases, with 13 bases between them. The CDR3 covers 13 residues. Specimen: PBMCs. The sequence derives from a man aged 18 to 30 in good health and CMV-seropositive. This chain joins TRBV19 and TRBJ2-7; tentatively, D is TRBD2 (6 bases). This chain's CDR3 is CASSTRGAAEQYF. CDR3 nucleotides: TGTGCCAGTAGTACCCGCGGGGCGGCCGAGCAGTACTTC.